This passage covers 23 T cell receptor beta chains from one sample sequenced in a study of blood T cell repertoires in COVID-19 (dated by TCRdb to the early 2020s). The library was obtained by the immunoSEQ multiplex PCR assay. TCRdb retrieved this table from immuneACCESS and kept in-frame rearrangements only. Not all clones are present; in checked studies, unresolved V genes account for under half, and no reason is known for the remainder. This sample gives about 380,000 clones in total; roughly 85% of them show up just once. Together, the top ten hold 3.5% to 4% of the sample. The specimen was peripheral blood. All receptors derive from a woman aged 18-30 years with acute or convalescent COVID-19.

This chain uses TRBV2 with TRBJ2-4; 12 nucleotides match TRBD2. J was trimmed by 10 bases and V by 6 bases; bases with no gene match: 28. This CDR3 spans 21 amino acids. Germline V gives CDR1 SNHLY, CDR2 FYNNEI. The CDR3 DNA reads as TGTGCCAGCAGAGGGGGGGCAAGCTGGCCGACTAGCGGGAGAAGATGGCTAATTCAGTACTTC. This codes for CASRGGASWPTSGRRWLIQYF.

V usage is TRBV6-1 and J usage is TRBJ1-3; D possibly corresponds to TRBD1 (5 bases). CDR3 size: 17 residues. With 2 bases removed from V and 0 bases from J, the gap between germline ends came to 14 bases. In germline, CDR1 is MNHNS, CDR2 SASEGT. The CDR3 DNA follows: TGTGCCAGCAGTGAATGGGGGGGAGCCTCCTCTGGAAACACCATATATTTT. This sequence encodes CASSEWGGASSGNTIYF.

V and J are TRBV6-5 and TRBJ1-4, with TRBD1 matching over 7 bases. Germline CDR1 and CDR2: MNHEY and SVGAGI. The CDR3 length is 13 residues. The V segment lost 5 bases and the J segment 5 bases; nucleotides outside the gene matches: 2. The CDR3 region has the DNA TGTGCCAGCAGTAGGGACAGAAATGAAAAACTGTTTTTT. Protein sequence: CASSRDRNEKLFF.

The CDR3, as DNA: TGTGCCGGGATAGGTGACGGGGGAGAGTACGAGCAGTACTTC. Amino acid sequence: CAGIGDGGEYEQYF. The chain is built from TRBV6-5 and TRBJ2-7, with D maybe TRBD2 (6 bases). The CDR3 contains 14 residues. V was clipped by 11 bases and J by 4 bases, with 21 bases between them. The germline CDR1 and CDR2 sequences are MNHEY and SVGAGI.

The CDR3 DNA reads as TGTGCCAGCAGCGCAGGGGTGACTACACCGTACCAAGAGACCCAGTACTTC. Its translation: CASSAGVTTPYQETQYF. The chain links TRBV9 to TRBJ2-5; D perhaps matches TRBD1 (6 bases). V was cut by 3 bases and J by 0 bases, with 18 bases left in between. The CDR3 is made up of 17 amino acids. From germline, CDR1 is SGDLS and CDR2 YYNGEE.

The chain recombines TRBV6-5 with TRBJ1-2; 9 nucleotides align to TRBD1. After removal of 2 bases from V and 8 bases from J, the junction contained 6 bases not matched to a gene. The CDR3 length is 14 residues. Germline CDR1 and CDR2: MNHEY and SVGAGI. CDR3 DNA: TGTGCCAGCAGTTACGTCGACAGGGGGTACGGCTACACCTTC. Protein sequence: CASSYVDRGYGYTF.

In DNA, the CDR3 is TGTGCCAGCAGCGAAACAGGGGCCTACAATGAGCAGTTCTTC. Translation gives CASSETGAYNEQFF. The genes are TRBV5-6 and TRBJ2-1; TRBD1 agrees at 7 bases. Losses at the gene ends were 4 bases for V and 2 bases for J; bases not matched to a gene: 3. In germline, CDR1 is SGHDT, CDR2 YYEEEE. The length of the CDR3 is 14 residues.

This clone is a singleton in its sample. The chain employs TRBV2 and TRBJ2-1; TRBD2 is a possible D gene (6 bases). In germline, CDR1 is SNHLY, CDR2 FYNNEI. V lost 2 bases and J lost 7, with 18 bases in between. The CDR3 has 16 amino acids. In nucleotides, the CDR3 is TGTGCCAGCAGTGAAATCGGCAGGGAGGTATCGAATGAGCAGTTCTTC. Encoded protein: CASSEIGREVSNEQFF. Variable domain in full (rest from reference TRBV2 and TRBJ2-1): EPEVTQTPSHQVTQMGQEVILRCVPISNHLYFYWYRQILGQKVEFLVSFYNNEISEKSEIFDDQFSVERPDGSNFTLKIRSTKLEDSAMYFCASSEIGREVSNEQFFGPGTRLTVL.

The chain has TRBV6-1 and TRBJ2-4; 7 bases are shared with TRBD1. Germline V gene data show CDR1 as MNHNS and CDR2 as SASEGT. Unmatched junction bases numbered 4, after V lost 3 bases and J lost 2 bases. CDR3 size: 15 residues. CDR3 loop: CASSEAGGTKNIQYF. CDR3 bases: TGTGCCAGCAGTGAGGCAGGGGGTACCAAAAACATTCAGTACTTC.

As DNA, the CDR3 is TGTGCCAGCAAAGAAGAGGGCCACTCGGGCTACACCTTC. This sequence encodes CASKEEGHSGYTF. J is TRBJ1-2 and V is TRBV6-5; no definite D call. The CDR3 contains 13 residues. V lost 7 bases, J lost 8 bases, and 17 bases lay in between. CDR1 is MNHEY and CDR2 is SVGAGI in the germline V gene.

V and J are TRBV28 and TRBJ2-7; TRBD1 aligns across 9 bases. V was pared by 5 bases and J by 2 bases, with 4 bases of the junction left unmatched. The CDR3 runs to 14 residues. Germline V gene sequence: CDR1 MDHEN, CDR2 SYDVKM. The CDR3 nucleotides are TGTGCCAGCAGTCTGACAGGGGGTCCCTACGAGCAGTACTTC. Encoded protein: CASSLTGGPYEQYF.

This clone came up once. V and J are TRBV11-2 and TRBJ2-7, with TRBD2 matching 11 bases. The CDR3 is 16 amino acids. Trimming at V came to 2 bases and at J to 7 bases, leaving 10 bases not matched to a gene. The germline V gene encodes CDR1 SGHAT and CDR2 FQNNGV. The CDR3 reads CASSLLTSGSVREQYF. CDR3 DNA sequence: TGTGCCAGCAGCTTATTAACTAGCGGGAGTGTGCGAGAGCAGTACTTC.

The V call is TRBV7-9, the J call TRBJ2-2; TRBD2 matches at 7 bases. This CDR3 has 14 residues. The germline V gene encodes CDR1 SEHNR and CDR2 FQNEAQ (reference sequence). V was clipped by 1 base and J by 7 bases; unmatched bases: 3. The CDR3 DNA is TGTGCCAGCAGCTTAGACAGGACTAGCGGGGAGCTGTTTTTT. This encodes CASSLDRTSGELFF.

To note about this clone: Its ends do not fully match the called genes, so a read error is possible. The CDR3 region is CASSSQPGTGKSF. The CDR3 DNA sequence: TGTGCCAGCAGCTCCCAACCCGGGACAGGGAAATCGTTC. V and J are TRBV12-3 or TRBV12-4 and TRBJ1-2; 9 nucleotides align to TRBD1. The CDR3 covers 13 residues.

The chain joins TRBV7-9 to TRBJ1-5; D is ambiguous. V shed 4 bases and J shed 6 bases, with 16 bases lying between them. Germline V gene lookup returns CDR1 SEHNR and CDR2 FQNEAQ (reference sequence). The CDR3 spans 15 residues. CDR3 sequence: CASSSDFGVVQPQHF. CDR3 in DNA: TGTGCCAGCAGCTCAGATTTCGGGGTCGTTCAGCCCCAGCATTTT.

This chain links TRBV6-5 with TRBJ2-1, with TRBD2 matching 9 bases. The length of the CDR3 is 15 residues. Germline values: CDR1 MNHEY, CDR2 SVGAGI. J lost 6 bases, V lost 6 bases, and 9 bases had no gene match. CDR3 nucleotide sequence: TGTGCCAGCAGCAAGAAGCGGGGGGCCTCCAATGAGCAGTTCTTC. The encoded protein is CASSKKRGASNEQFF.

The V call is TRBV30, the J call TRBJ1-1; 12 nucleotides align to TRBD1. Germline V gene lookup returns CDR1 GTSNPN and CDR2 SVGIG (reference sequence). V lost 7 bases to trimming and J lost 4 bases; unmatched junction nucleotides: 13. The length of the CDR3 is 16 residues. The CDR3 loop reads CAYHLGTGGAGTEAFF. Written as DNA, the CDR3 is TGTGCCTACCACCTGGGGACAGGGGGCGCCGGCACTGAAGCTTTCTTT.

The rearrangement links TRBV4-1 to TRBJ1-5; D is unresolved. Germline V CDR1 and CDR2: MGHRA, YSYEKL. Trimming left V 5 bases short and J 4 bases short, with 9 bases between. This CDR3 region has 13 residues. The CDR3 here is CASSNRGNQPQHF. The CDR3 DNA follows: TGCGCCAGCAGCAATAGAGGTAATCAGCCCCAGCATTTT.

The genes are TRBV19 and TRBJ2-7; D not resolved. From germline, CDR1 is LNHDA and CDR2 SQIVND (reference sequence). This CDR3 comprises 14 residues. V was shortened by 5 bases and J by 2 bases, with 13 bases between the two germline ends. The CDR3 loop is CASSAQRTAYEQYF. DNA for the CDR3: TGTGCCAGTAGTGCGCAGAGAACAGCCTACGAGCAGTACTTC.

Regarding this clone: The same CDR3 is also encoded by other DNA sequences in this sample. The chain has TRBV13 and TRBJ2-7; TRBD2 is a possible D gene (6 bases). This CDR3 has 13 amino acids. In germline, CDR1 is PRHDT, CDR2 FYEKMQ (reference sequence). V was clipped by 5 bases and J by 1 base, with 9 bases between them. CDR3 in DNA: TGTGCCAGCAGCCTCGGGAGTTCCTACGAGCAGTACTTC. Translation gives CASSLGSSYEQYF.

J is TRBJ1-2 and V is TRBV10-2, with 12 bases fitting TRBD1. Germline V gene data show CDR1 as WSHSY and CDR2 as SAAADI. The V gene end was trimmed by 7 bases and the J gene end by 6 bases; junction bases not matched to a gene: 9. CDR3 size: 15 residues. CDR3 nucleotides: TGCGCCAGCATGGGACAGGGGGCCGGAAAGGATGGCTACACCTTC. Residues: CASMGQGAGKDGYTF.

J is TRBJ1-4 and V is TRBV10-2, with TRBD1 matching over 10 bases. Germline V gene lookup returns CDR1 WSHSY and CDR2 SAAADI. J gave up 4 bases and V 3 bases, and 5 bases lay outside the gene matches. There are 16 residues in the CDR3. CDR3 sequence: CASSDPGQGLNEKLFF. The CDR3 coding sequence is TGCGCCAGCAGTGACCCGGGACAGGGGCTTAATGAAAAACTGTTTTTT.

CDR3 protein: CASSHDGGLAGEETQYF. CDR3 nucleotides: TGTGCCAGCAGCCACGACGGCGGACTAGCGGGAGAAGAGACCCAGTACTTC. The rearrangement uses TRBV3-1 (or the pseudogene TRBV3-2) and TRBJ2-5; TRBD2 agrees at 13 bases. Germline loops: CDR1 LGHDT, CDR2 YNNKEL (reference sequence). This CDR3 has 17 amino acids. With V trimmed by 3 bases and J by 3 bases, 7 bases remained unmatched.